The 9 T cell receptor beta chains listed next were all sequenced from one sample in a study of breast tumors, draining lymph nodes, adjacent tissues (TCRdb year 2016). Lymph node samples came from the axillary draining lymph nodes of breast cancer patients. Libraries were made using multiplex PCR. For sequencing, an Illumina HiSeq 2000 was employed. Starting from the raw public reads, TCRdb applied fastp trimming at Q25, assembled clones with MiXCR and retained in-frame beta chains. Entries are consolidated by CDR3 protein sequence, retaining the most common genes and DNA. In all, the sample holds fewer than 150,000 distinct CDR3 sequences, and roughly 20% of those were seen once. The ten largest clonotypes hold 2.2% of the sample. Sequencing input: axillary lymph node tissue. Receptors were obtained from a female donor with breast cancer. Some clones in this sample may be carry-over from other donors' samples.

This clonotype was recorded many times. The gene calls are TRBV20-1 and TRBJ2-1; TRBD2 aligns across 8 bases. The CDR3 contains 15 residues. Trimming cost V 2 bases and J 9 bases; bases outside gene matches: 12. Germline V CDR1 and CDR2: DFQATT, SNEGSKA (reference sequence). The CDR3 nucleotides are TGCAGTGCTAGAAAACCGGGACTAGGAGCGCTTGAGCAGTTCTTC. This encodes CSARKPGLGALEQFF.

On this clonotype: The missing conserved phenylalanine or tryptophan at the end of this CDR3 makes a read error likely. This chain uses TRBV27 with TRBJ2-1, with 12 bases lining up with TRBD2. V was pared by 3 bases and J by 8 bases, with 11 bases of the junction left unmatched. Germline CDR1 MNHEY, CDR2 SMNVEV (reference sequence). The CDR3 runs 17 residues. The CDR3 bases are TGTGCCAGCAGTTTGTTGTTGCCGGGACTAGCGGGTTATGAGCAGTTCCTC. Translation: CASSLLLPGLAGYEQFL.

This chain connects TRBV12-3 or TRBV12-4 to TRBJ2-4, with D hard to call. The CDR3 contains 14 residues. Trimming cost V 3 bases and J 0 bases, with 6 bases left between them. CDR3 protein: CASSFRLAKNIQYF. CDR3 in DNA: TGTGCCAGCAGTTTTCGGCTAGCCAAAAACATTCAGTACTTC.

This chain connects TRBV6-5 to TRBJ1-1, with 7 nucleotides matching TRBD1. Germline values: CDR1 MNHEY, CDR2 SVGAGI. V lost 6 bases, J lost 3 bases, and 7 bases stayed unmatched. The CDR3 contains 14 residues. The CDR3 here is CASREITGDTEAFF. The CDR3 DNA follows: TGTGCCAGCAGAGAAATAACAGGGGACACTGAAGCTTTCTTT.

This clonotype was found many times. The gene calls are TRBV27 and TRBJ1-6; D perhaps matches TRBD1 (5 bases). This CDR3 contains 16 residues. V was shortened by 6 bases and J by 8 bases, with 20 bases between the two germline ends. Germline loops: CDR1 MNHEY, CDR2 SMNVEV (reference sequence). The CDR3 sequence: CASRGGGLGTHSPLHF. The CDR3, as DNA: TGTGCCAGCAGGGGGGGAGGATTGGGTACGCATTCACCCCTCCACTTT.

The table lists this clonotype with a few counts. The chain combines TRBV24-1 with TRBJ1-2; D is undetermined. V lost 12 bases and J lost 6, with 7 bases in between. This CDR3 is built from 9 residues. Germline V CDR1 and CDR2: KGHDR, SFDVKD. The CDR3 sequence: CAPTDGYTF. DNA of the CDR3: TGTGCCCCGACCGATGGCTACACCTTC.

This clonotype has at least ten counts. The chain recombines TRBV20-1 with TRBJ1-4; D perhaps matches TRBD1 (5 bases). The CDR3 contains 14 residues. Germline values: CDR1 DFQATT, CDR2 SNEGSKA (reference sequence). Deletions cut 6 bases from V and 4 bases from J, with 15 bases between. CDR3 in amino acids: CSALRWGINEKLFF. The CDR3 coding sequence is TGCAGTGCCCTTCGTTGGGGGATTAATGAAAAACTGTTTTTT.

The sample holds many counts of this clonotype. This chain connects TRBV12-3 or TRBV12-4 to TRBJ2-7; D call uncertain. There are 11 residues in the CDR3. Trimming left V 6 bases short and J 4 bases short, with 7 bases between. In DNA form, the CDR3 reads TGTGCCAGCAGCCACCGGTACGAGCAGTACTTC. It is translated as CASSHRYEQYF.

This clonotype was seen at least ten times. The chain has TRBV5-4 and TRBJ2-2; D is unresolved. Trimming removed 1 base from V and 6 bases from J, with 7 bases in between. The CDR3 contains 13 residues. The germline V gene has CDR1 SGHNT and CDR2 YYREEE (reference sequence). The CDR3 loop is CASSLKGPGELFF. For the CDR3, the DNA is TGTGCCAGCAGCTTGAAGGGCCCCGGGGAGCTGTTTTTT. The full variable domain, in which reference TRBV5-4 and TRBJ2-2 provide the parts outside the CDR3, is ETGVTQSPTHLIKTRGQQVTLRCSSQSGHNTVSWYQQALGQGPQFIFQYYREEENGRGNFPPRFSGLQFPNYSSELNVNALELDDSALYLCASSLKGPGELFFGEGSRLTVL.